The 4 T cell receptor beta chains reported below all come from one sample, sequenced in a study of blood T cells in healthy people across ages. A second PCR of 7 to 11 cycles used a sample-barcoded 5' primer and a J-beta primer mix. One entry per CDR3 protein results from TCRdb running MiXCR on the 5' RACE reads. Of around 1,500,000 distinct CDR3 sequences detected, approximately 38% appear once; the ten largest clones hold roughly 7.7%. The sample consisted of blood. The receptors were gathered from a woman aged 18-29 years in good health.

The chain links TRBV20-1 to TRBJ1-2; D is unresolved. This CDR3 region has 14 residues. Trimming took off 6 bases at V and 2 bases at J, with 16 bases between the two ends. Per the germline V gene, CDR1 is DFQATT and CDR2 is SNEGSKA (reference sequence). The CDR3 nucleotides read TGCAGTGCCGAGAAGGACCACATCAACTATGGCTACACCTTC. This translates into CSAEKDHINYGYTF.

CDR3 residues: CASSAPPGQDSYNEQFF. The CDR3 nucleotides read TGTGCCAGCAGTGCGCCGCCGGGACAGGACTCCTACAATGAGCAGTTCTTC. The V call is TRBV25-1, the J call TRBJ2-1, with 8 bases fitting TRBD1. Per germline, CDR1 MGHDK and CDR2 SYGVNS. This CDR3 has 17 residues. V was clipped by 4 bases and J by 0 bases; unmatched bases: 8.

The gene calls are TRBV12-3 or TRBV12-4 and TRBJ2-2, with 8 positions matching TRBD2. This CDR3 region has 16 residues. V dropped 4 bases and J dropped 1; count of bases not matched to a gene: 5. In DNA form, the CDR3 reads TGTGCCAGCAGTTCAAGAGGGACTAGGAACACCGGGGAGCTGTTTTTT. Translation: CASSSRGTRNTGELFF.

V and J are TRBV20-1 and TRBJ1-5, with TRBD1 matching 8 bases. V shed 3 bases, J shed 0 bases, and the junction held 7 bases outside the gene matches. CDR1 and CDR2 (germline): DFQATT, SNEGSKA (reference sequence). The CDR3 contains 16 residues. The CDR3 reads CSASQGALYSNQPQHF. CDR3 DNA sequence: TGCAGTGCTAGTCAGGGGGCCCTCTATAGCAATCAGCCCCAGCATTTT.